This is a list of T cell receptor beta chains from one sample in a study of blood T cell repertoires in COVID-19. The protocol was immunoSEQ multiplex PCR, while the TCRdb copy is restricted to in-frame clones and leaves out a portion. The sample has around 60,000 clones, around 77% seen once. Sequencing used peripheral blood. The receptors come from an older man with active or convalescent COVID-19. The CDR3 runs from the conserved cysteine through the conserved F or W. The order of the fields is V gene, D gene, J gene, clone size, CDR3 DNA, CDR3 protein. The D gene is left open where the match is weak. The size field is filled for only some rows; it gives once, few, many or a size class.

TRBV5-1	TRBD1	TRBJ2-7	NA	TGCGCCAGCAGCTGGGACAGCTCCTACGAGCAGTACTTC	CASSWDSSYEQYF
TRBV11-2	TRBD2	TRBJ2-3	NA	TGTGCCAGCAGCTTAGGCTCCAGCGGGAGTGGAGATACGCAGTATTTT	CASSLGSSGSGDTQYF
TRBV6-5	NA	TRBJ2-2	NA	TGTGCCAGCAGTTACTCTTGGGCTGAGGGGGAGCTGTTTTTT	CASSYSWAEGELFF
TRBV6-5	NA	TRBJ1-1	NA	TGTGCCAGCATACCGACCTGGGGGCGAACTGAAGCTTTCTTT	CASIPTWGRTEAFF
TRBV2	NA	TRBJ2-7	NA	TGTGCCAGCAGTCGACAGGGAGGCTACGAGCAGTACTTC	CASSRQGGYEQYF
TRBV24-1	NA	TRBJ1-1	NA	TGTGCCACCAGTGCCACCCACGCGGGCACTGAAGCTTTCTTT	CATSATHAGTEAFF
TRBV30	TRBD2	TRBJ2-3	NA	TGTGCCTGGAGTAAAGTCGGGAGGAACTCAGATACGCAGTATTTT	CAWSKVGRNSDTQYF
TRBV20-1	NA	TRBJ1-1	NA	TGCAGTGCTAGTTATAGTGTTAACACTGAAGCTTTCTTT	CSASYSVNTEAFF
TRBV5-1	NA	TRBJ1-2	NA	TGCGCCAGCAGCTTGGCTTCGGGGGAAGGGAACTATGGCTACACCTTC	CASSLASGEGNYGYTF
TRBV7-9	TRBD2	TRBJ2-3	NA	TGTGCCAGCAGCTTATCGGCTAGCGGGGACCCAGATACGCAGTATTTT	CASSLSASGDPDTQYF
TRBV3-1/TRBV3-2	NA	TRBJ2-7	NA	TGTGCCAGCAGTCTCTCACAGGGCGTCTACGAGCAGTACTTC	CASSLSQGVYEQYF
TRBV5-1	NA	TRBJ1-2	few	TGCGCCAGCAGTACCCGAAATCCAGGACTCCCGTACACCTTC	CASSTRNPGLPYTF
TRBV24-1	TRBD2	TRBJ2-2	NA	TGTGCCACCAGTGATTTCACTAGCGGGGGGAACACCGGGGAGCTGTTTTTT	CATSDFTSGGNTGELFF
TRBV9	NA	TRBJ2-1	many	TGTGCCAGCAGCTTCACTGGGGGCGAGGGGCAGTTCTTC	CASSFTGGEGQFF
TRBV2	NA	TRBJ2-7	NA	TGTGCCAGCACCTTCCCCTACGAGCAGTACTTC	CASTFPYEQYF
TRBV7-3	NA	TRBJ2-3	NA	TGTGCCAGCAGCTCCATCAACACAGATACGCAGTATTTT	CASSSINTDTQYF
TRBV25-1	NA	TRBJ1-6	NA	TGTGCCAGCAGTGAATTTCGATCGGTGGATTCACCCCTCCACTTT	CASSEFRSVDSPLHF
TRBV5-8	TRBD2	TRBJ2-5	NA	TGTGCCAGCAGCTTGTGGGGGGGGACAGAGACCCAGTACTTC	CASSLWGGTETQYF
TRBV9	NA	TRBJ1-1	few	TGTGCCAGCAGCGACGCCGGGACAACGAACACTGAAGCTTTCTTT	CASSDAGTTNTEAFF
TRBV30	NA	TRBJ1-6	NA	TGTGCCTGGAGCGCGGACAGACCTCAATCACCCCTCCACTTT	CAWSADRPQSPLHF
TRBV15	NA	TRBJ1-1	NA	TGTGCCACCAGCAGAGATCTTGGGGGGGCGACTGAAGCTTTCTTT	CATSRDLGGATEAFF
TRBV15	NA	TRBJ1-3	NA	TGTGCCACCAGCAGAGATCCGGGAGATGGAAACACCATATATTTT	CATSRDPGDGNTIYF
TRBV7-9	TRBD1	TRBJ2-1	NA	TGTGCCAGCAGCCTCCGGGACAGGGGCAATGAGCAGTTCTTC	CASSLRDRGNEQFF
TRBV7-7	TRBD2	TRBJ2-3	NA	TGTGCTAGCAGCTCGGGGACTAGCGGGAGCACAGATACGCAGTATTTT	CASSSGTSGSTDTQYF
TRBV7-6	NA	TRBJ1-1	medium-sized	TGTGCCAGCAGCTCGAACAATAATCCGAACACTGAAGCTTTCTTT	CASSSNNNPNTEAFF
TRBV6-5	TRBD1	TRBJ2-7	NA	TGTGCCAGCAGTTACCTAGGAACAGGGGAAGGCGAGCAGTACTTC	CASSYLGTGEGEQYF
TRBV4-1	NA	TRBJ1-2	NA	TGCGCCAGCAGCCAATTTGCAGGGTTTAACTATGGCTACACCTTC	CASSQFAGFNYGYTF
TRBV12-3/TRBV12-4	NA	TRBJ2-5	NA	TGTGCCAGCAGATGGGGGGATCAAGAGACCCAGTACTTC	CASRWGDQETQYF
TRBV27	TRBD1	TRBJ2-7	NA	TGTGCCAGCAGTGGTAGGGGCCGGACAGGGCAATTGGGACCGCGCGAGCAGTACTTC	CASSGRGRTGQLGPREQYF
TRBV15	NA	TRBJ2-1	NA	TGTGCCACCAGCAGAGATCAAGACAGGACGCAGTTCTTC	CATSRDQDRTQFF
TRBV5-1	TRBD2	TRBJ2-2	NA	TGCGCCAGCACCCCGGGGGGGCAGGGGAACACCGGGGAGCTGTTTTTT	CASTPGGQGNTGELFF
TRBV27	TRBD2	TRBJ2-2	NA	TGTGCCAGCAGGTTAAACGGGAGGGGGGACGCCGGGGAGCTGTTTTTT	CASRLNGRGDAGELFF
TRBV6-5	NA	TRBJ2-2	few	TGTGCCAGCAGTAGTAGTTTCGAGGTCGGGGAGCTGTTTTTT	CASSSSFEVGELFF